This TCR beta chain was found in a study of cytomegalovirus exposure and HLA in healthy donors. Study-level points and caveats: TCR beta V segments were, for the most part, productive about 87% or about 30% of the time in an earlier analysis.

Deletions cut 7 bases from V and 8 bases from J, with 14 bases between. This CDR3 is built from 11 residues. Germline V gene sequence: CDR1 SQVTM, CDR2 ANQGSEA. This clone was picked up one time. Its specificity is not known. The PCR ran on 60 Vbeta and 13 Jbeta primers. The data were produced by immunoSEQ multiplex PCR, yet TCRdb's version contains in-frame clones alone and is incomplete. The sample yields 170,000 or so clones, roughly 78% seen once. The sequence derives from a woman in her forties or fifties in good health and CMV-seropositive. The sample taken for sequencing was PBMCs. The chain combines TRBV29-1 with TRBJ1-2, with D possibly matching TRBD1 (5 bases). The chain's CDR3 is CSAGGGRGYTF. The CDR3 DNA is TGCAGCGCCGGGGGGGGTCGGGGCTACACCTTC.